A selection of T cell receptor beta chains follows, all from one sample in a study of beta chain features in type 1 diabetes. Data came from immunoSEQ multiplex PCR; TCRdb stores just in-frame clones and leaves some out. The sample has 900,000 or so clones, roughly a sixth seen once. Sequencing used naive CD4+ T cells from blood. These receptors were taken from a woman aged 18-29 years in good health. Both conserved end residues are part of each CDR3. Fields, in order: V gene, clone size, J gene, D gene, CDR3 DNA, CDR3 protein. D genes are given only for firm matches. Not all rows give a size; the values are once, few, many and, for expanded clones, a class.

>TRBV29-1|few|TRBJ2-7|TRBD2
TGCAGCGTTGTGTCTGGGACTAGCGGGAGGCCCCACGAGCAGTACTTC
CSVVSGTSGRPHEQYF
>TRBV6-5|NA|TRBJ1-2|NA
TGTGCCAGCAGTTACGGGAACAGACTTAACTATGGCTACACCTTC
CASSYGNRLNYGYTF
>TRBV19|few|TRBJ1-2|TRBD1
TGTGCCAGTAGTATCGGACAGGGAAACTATGGCTACACCTTC
CASSIGQGNYGYTF
>TRBV28|NA|TRBJ1-2|NA
TGTGCCAGCAGCTGGGGGTCAGTGCGGGGCTATGGCTACACCTTC
CASSWGSVRGYGYTF
>TRBV9|NA|TRBJ2-1|NA
TGTGCCACCCCTACCCGGGGGTACTCACTAGACGGGAATGAGCAGTTCTTC
CATPTRGYSLDGNEQFF
>TRBV6-6|few|TRBJ2-7|NA
TGTGCCAGCTGTGAGAGGGTCTCCTACGAGCAGTACTTC
CASCERVSYEQYF
>TRBV29-1|few|TRBJ1-4|TRBD1
TGCAGCGCTTCCGGGACAGGGTTTTTTACCCCCCACGAAAAACTGTTTTTT
CSASGTGFFTPHEKLFF
>TRBV4-3|NA|TRBJ2-7|NA
TGCGCCAGCAGCCAAGGAAGGGACTGGTTGAATTCCTACGAGCAGTACTTC
CASSQGRDWLNSYEQYF
>TRBV5-1|once|TRBJ2-1|TRBD2
TGCGCCAGCAGCTACGAAGCGGGGAACTACAATGAGCAGTTCTTC
CASSYEAGNYNEQFF
>TRBV28|NA|TRBJ2-7|NA
TGTGCCAGCAGTACGGACAGCTCCTACGAGCAGTACTTC
CASSTDSSYEQYF
>TRBV18|NA|TRBJ2-3|NA
TGTGCCAGCTCACCGGGGTCGGGCACAGATACGCAGTATTTT
CASSPGSGTDTQYF
>TRBV28|NA|TRBJ2-2|TRBD1
TGTGCCAGCACCGGACAGGGCGGATTCACCGGGGAGCTGTTTTTT
CASTGQGGFTGELFF
>TRBV9|few|TRBJ2-3|NA
TGTGCCAGCAGCCCTGGGACCCTAGGCTCCACAGATACGCAGTATTTT
CASSPGTLGSTDTQYF
>TRBV4-3|NA|TRBJ1-2|NA
TGCGCCAGCAGCCAAGACCGGGGGGTTTATGGCTACACCTTC
CASSQDRGVYGYTF
>TRBV7-8|few|TRBJ2-3|NA
TGTGCCAGCAGCCCTCGCGGGCTCAGCACAGATACGCAGTATTTT
CASSPRGLSTDTQYF
>TRBV18|few|TRBJ2-3|NA
TGTGCCAGCTCACCTCCCGGGGGGCCAGATACGCAGTATTTT
CASSPPGGPDTQYF
>TRBV18|NA|TRBJ1-2|NA
TGTGCCAGCTCATCCGGGGGCGAAAGATATGGCTACACCTTC
CASSSGGERYGYTF
>TRBV4-2|NA|TRBJ2-4|NA
TGTGCCAGCAGCCAACACATGGGATGGGAATACAAAAACATTCAGTACTTC
CASSQHMGWEYKNIQYF
>TRBV4-1|NA|TRBJ2-1|TRBD2
TGCGCCAGCAGCCAACCGACTAGCGGGACTTTAAACAATGAGCAGTTCTTC
CASSQPTSGTLNNEQFF
>TRBV7-9|few|TRBJ2-7|TRBD1
TGTGCCAGCAGCAGACAGGGGGCGCCTGGTGAGCAGTACTTC
CASSRQGAPGEQYF
>TRBV28|NA|TRBJ2-3|TRBD1
TGTGCCAGCAGCAGACAGGGTGGTGGCTCTAATACGCAGTATTTT
CASSRQGGGSNTQYF
>TRBV19|NA|TRBJ1-1|NA
TGTGCCAGTACCATGTCATACTGGAACACTGAAGCTTTCTTT
CASTMSYWNTEAFF
>TRBV10-1|NA|TRBJ1-2|NA
TGCGCCAGCAGTGAGTCCCACACGTCAGAATTCTATGGCTACACCTTC
CASSESHTSEFYGYTF
>TRBV7-7|NA|TRBJ2-1|TRBD2
TGTGCTAGCAGCTTTTCTAGCGGGATCATAAGCTCCTACAATGAGCAGTTCTTC
CASSFSSGIISSYNEQFF
>TRBV7-2|NA|TRBJ2-2|NA
TGTGCCAGCAGCTTAGCGAGTCTTTCGAACACCGGGGAGCTGTTTTTT
CASSLASLSNTGELFF
>TRBV6-6|NA|TRBJ2-1|TRBD1
TGTGCCAGCAGAGACGGGACAGCAGCCTACAATGAGCAGTTCTTC
CASRDGTAAYNEQFF
>TRBV7-2|NA|TRBJ1-3|NA
TGTGCCAGCAGCCCCGGGGGCGGGAGATCCGGAAACACCATATATTTT
CASSPGGGRSGNTIYF
>TRBV25-1|few|TRBJ2-3|TRBD2
TGTGCCAGCTCCAAAGGGGCGGGGGTCACAGATACGCAGTATTTT
CASSKGAGVTDTQYF
>TRBV5-1|NA|TRBJ2-5|NA
TGCGCCAGCAGCTTGCAGGACGGAATATCGGAGACCCAGTACTTC
CASSLQDGISETQYF
>TRBV11-2|few|TRBJ2-5|NA
TGTGCCAGCAGCTTAATTGGGGCCGGTATCGGGGAGACCCAGTACTTC
CASSLIGAGIGETQYF
>TRBV28|few|TRBJ1-5|NA
TGTGCCAGCGGATGGGGGAGCAATCAGCCCCAGCATTTT
CASGWGSNQPQHF
>TRBV2|NA|TRBJ2-7|TRBD2
TGTGCCAGCAAGCGGGACTTCGCGTCCTACGAGCAGTACTTC
CASKRDFASYEQYF
>TRBV7-9|few|TRBJ2-5|NA
TGTGCCAGCAGCTCTGGACAAACCGGGGAGACCCAGTACTTC
CASSSGQTGETQYF
>TRBV7-9|NA|TRBJ2-2|NA
TGTGCCAGCAGCTTACGGATATCTGCGAACACCGGGGAGCTGTTTTTT
CASSLRISANTGELFF
>TRBV28|once|TRBJ1-2|NA
TGTGCCAGCAGTTTCGGCGCGGTCCGCTATGGCTACACCTTC
CASSFGAVRYGYTF
>TRBV18|NA|TRBJ2-1|NA
TGTGCCAGCTCACCGCCGGATTTCGGGAACAGGGCGTACAATGAGCAGTTCTTC
CASSPPDFGNRAYNEQFF
>TRBV10-3|NA|TRBJ2-7|TRBD1
TGTGCCATCAGTGAACCTGGGACAGGGGCTTCCTACGAGCAGTACTTC
CAISEPGTGASYEQYF
>TRBV15|NA|TRBJ2-1|TRBD2
TGTGCCACCAGTAGGTTCGGGAGGCGCGACAATGAGCAGTTCTTC
CATSRFGRRDNEQFF
>TRBV28|NA|TRBJ2-3|NA
TGTGCCAGCAGGGATACAGGGTCAGATACGCAGTATTTT
CASRDTGSDTQYF
>TRBV6-5|NA|TRBJ2-2|TRBD1
TGTGCCAGCAGCCAAGGGACAGTCACCGGGGAGCTGTTTTTT
CASSQGTVTGELFF
>TRBV10-3|few|TRBJ2-3|TRBD2
TGTGCCACCAGACTAGCCGGTACTAGCACAGATACGCAGTATTTT
CATRLAGTSTDTQYF
>TRBV2|NA|TRBJ1-2|NA
TGTGCCAGCAGTGGGCGAGGCGGCTATGGCTACACCTTC
CASSGRGGYGYTF
>TRBV7-8|once|TRBJ1-2|NA
TGTGCCAGCAGCTTAGTAATAATCACCGGGCGATATGGCTACACCTTC
CASSLVIITGRYGYTF
>TRBV19|few|TRBJ2-3|NA
TGTGCCAGTAGTAATCCTGGCGAATCAGATACGCAGTATTTT
CASSNPGESDTQYF
>TRBV7-9|NA|TRBJ2-1|NA
TGTGCCAGCAGCGCACACATCCCGGCTTACAATGAGCAGTTCTTC
CASSAHIPAYNEQFF
>TRBV6-5|once|TRBJ1-1|NA
TGTGCCAGCAGTTACTCACTATCAGTGAACACTGAAGCTTTCTTT
CASSYSLSVNTEAFF
>TRBV5-8|few|TRBJ2-1|NA
TGTGCCAGCAGCTTGAGAGTGGGGGGATACAATGAGCAGTTCTTC
CASSLRVGGYNEQFF
>TRBV7-2|NA|TRBJ2-5|TRBD2
TGTGCCAGCAGCCTCACCGGGACTAGCGGGAGGGCCAAGGAGACCCAGTACTTC
CASSLTGTSGRAKETQYF
>TRBV6-6|few|TRBJ2-2|NA
TGTGCCAGCAGTCCCTCCGGGGAGCTGTTTTTT
CASSPSGELFF
>TRBV9|NA|TRBJ2-1|TRBD2
TGTGCCAGCAGCGAGGCTAGCGGGAGTGTCTATGAGCAGTTCTTC
CASSEASGSVYEQFF